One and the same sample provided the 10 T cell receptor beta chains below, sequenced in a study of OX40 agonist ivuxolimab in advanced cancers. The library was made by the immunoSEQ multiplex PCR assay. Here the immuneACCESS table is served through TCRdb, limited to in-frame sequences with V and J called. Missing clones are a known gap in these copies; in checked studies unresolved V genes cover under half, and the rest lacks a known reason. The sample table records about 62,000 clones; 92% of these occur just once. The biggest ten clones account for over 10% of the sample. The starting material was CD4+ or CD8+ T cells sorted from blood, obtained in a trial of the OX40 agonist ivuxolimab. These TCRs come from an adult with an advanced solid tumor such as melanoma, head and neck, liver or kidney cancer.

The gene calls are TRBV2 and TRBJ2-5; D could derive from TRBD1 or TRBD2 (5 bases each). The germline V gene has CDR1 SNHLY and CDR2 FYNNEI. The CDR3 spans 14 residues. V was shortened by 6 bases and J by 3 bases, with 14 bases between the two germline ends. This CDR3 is CASSAGTDEETQYF. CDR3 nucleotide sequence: TGTGCCAGCAGCGCCGGGACCGATGAAGAGACCCAGTACTTC.

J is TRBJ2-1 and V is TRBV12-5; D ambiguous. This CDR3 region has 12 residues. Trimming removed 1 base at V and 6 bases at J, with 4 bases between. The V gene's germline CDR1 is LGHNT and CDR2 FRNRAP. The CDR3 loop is CASGLGGNEQFF. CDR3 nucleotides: TGTGCTAGTGGTTTGGGGGGCAATGAGCAGTTCTTC.

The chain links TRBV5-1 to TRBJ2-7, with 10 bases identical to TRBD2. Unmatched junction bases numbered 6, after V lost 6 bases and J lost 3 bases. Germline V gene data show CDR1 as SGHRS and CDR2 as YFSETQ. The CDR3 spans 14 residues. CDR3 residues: CASMWLAGDYEQYF. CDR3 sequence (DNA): TGCGCCAGCATGTGGCTAGCGGGAGACTACGAGCAGTACTTC.

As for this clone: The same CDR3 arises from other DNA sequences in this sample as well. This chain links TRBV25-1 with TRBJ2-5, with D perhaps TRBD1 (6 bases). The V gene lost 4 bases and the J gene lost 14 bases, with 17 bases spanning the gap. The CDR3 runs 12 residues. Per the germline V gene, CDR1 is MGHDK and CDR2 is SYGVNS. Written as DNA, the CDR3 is TGTGCCAGCAGTGGGGCCGCCGAGGGACAATACTTC. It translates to CASSGAAEGQYF.

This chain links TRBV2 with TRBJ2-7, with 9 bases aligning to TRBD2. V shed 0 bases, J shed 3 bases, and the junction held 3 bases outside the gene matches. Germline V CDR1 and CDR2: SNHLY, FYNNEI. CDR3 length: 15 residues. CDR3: CASSEASGRIYEQYF. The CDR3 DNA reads TGTGCCAGCAGTGAAGCCAGCGGGAGGATCTACGAGCAGTACTTC.

CDR3 protein: CASRGDRGYFQPQHF. The DNA of the CDR3 is TGTGCCAGCAGGGGGGACAGGGGTTATTTTCAGCCCCAGCATTTT. The chain links TRBV6-1 to TRBJ1-5; 10 bases fit TRBD1. Germline loops: CDR1 MNHNS, CDR2 SASEGT. The V segment lost 6 bases and the J segment 6 bases; nucleotides outside the gene matches: 8. This CDR3 region has 15 residues.

The CDR3 loop is CASSYSRGVQSYEQYF. DNA for the CDR3: TGTGCCAGCAGTTACTCGAGGGGCGTACAGTCCTACGAGCAGTACTTC. The V gene is TRBV6-5, the J gene TRBJ2-7; D might be TRBD1 or TRBD2, each matching 5 bases. The CDR3 has 16 residues. The V end was cut by 0 bases, the J end by 1 base, with 13 bases between. CDR1 MNHEY and CDR2 SVGAGI come from the germline V gene.

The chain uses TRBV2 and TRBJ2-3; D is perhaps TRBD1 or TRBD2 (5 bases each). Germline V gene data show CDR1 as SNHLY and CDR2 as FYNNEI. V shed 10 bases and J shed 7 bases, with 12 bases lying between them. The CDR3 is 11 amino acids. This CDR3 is CAIMGPHTQYF. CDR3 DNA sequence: TGTGCCATTATGGGACCTCATACGCAGTATTTT.

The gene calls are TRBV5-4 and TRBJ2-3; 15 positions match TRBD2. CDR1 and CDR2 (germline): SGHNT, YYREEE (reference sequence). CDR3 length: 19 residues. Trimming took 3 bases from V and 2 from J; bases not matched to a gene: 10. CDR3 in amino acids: CASSSKLGLAGGFTDTQYF. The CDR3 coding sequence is TGTGCCAGCAGCTCTAAGCTGGGACTAGCGGGGGGTTTCACAGATACGCAGTATTTT.

CDR3 protein: CASSRYRTGGSEKLFF. The CDR3 region has the DNA TGTGCCAGCAGCCGTTATAGGACAGGAGGGAGTGAAAAACTGTTTTTT. The V call is TRBV7-7, the J call TRBJ1-4; 7 bases agree with TRBD1. V trimming: 5 bases; J trimming: 7 bases; junction bases outside the gene matches: 13. CDR1 and CDR2 from the germline V gene are SSHAT and FNYEAQ (reference sequence). The CDR3 covers 16 residues.